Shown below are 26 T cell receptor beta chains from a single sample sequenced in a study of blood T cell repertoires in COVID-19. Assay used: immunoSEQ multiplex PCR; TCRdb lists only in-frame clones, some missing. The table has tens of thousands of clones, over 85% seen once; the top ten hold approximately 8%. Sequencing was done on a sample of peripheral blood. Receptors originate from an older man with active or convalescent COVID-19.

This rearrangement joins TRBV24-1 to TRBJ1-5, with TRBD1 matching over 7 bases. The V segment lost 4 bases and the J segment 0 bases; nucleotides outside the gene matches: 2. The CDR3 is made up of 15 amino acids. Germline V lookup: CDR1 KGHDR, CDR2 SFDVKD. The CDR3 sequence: CATSETGISNQPQHF. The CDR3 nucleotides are TGTGCCACCAGTGAGACAGGGATTAGCAATCAGCCCCAGCATTTT.

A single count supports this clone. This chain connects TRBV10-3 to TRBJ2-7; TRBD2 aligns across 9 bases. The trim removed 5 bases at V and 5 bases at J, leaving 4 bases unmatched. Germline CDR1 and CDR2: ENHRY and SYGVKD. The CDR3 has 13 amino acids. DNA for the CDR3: TGTGCCATCAGTCCTAGCGGGACCGACGAGCAGTACGTC. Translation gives CAISPSGTDEQYV.

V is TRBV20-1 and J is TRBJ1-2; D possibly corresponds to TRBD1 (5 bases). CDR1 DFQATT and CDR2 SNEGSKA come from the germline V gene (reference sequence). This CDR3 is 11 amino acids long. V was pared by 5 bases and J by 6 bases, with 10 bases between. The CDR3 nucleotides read TGCAGTGCTGGGGCTGGGGATGGCTACACCTTC. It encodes CSAGAGDGYTF.

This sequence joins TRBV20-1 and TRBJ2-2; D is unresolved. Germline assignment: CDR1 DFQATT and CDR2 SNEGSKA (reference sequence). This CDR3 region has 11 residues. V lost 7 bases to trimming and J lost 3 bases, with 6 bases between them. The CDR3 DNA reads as TGCAGTGTCTCGGACACCGGGGAGCTGTTTTTT. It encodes CSVSDTGELFF.

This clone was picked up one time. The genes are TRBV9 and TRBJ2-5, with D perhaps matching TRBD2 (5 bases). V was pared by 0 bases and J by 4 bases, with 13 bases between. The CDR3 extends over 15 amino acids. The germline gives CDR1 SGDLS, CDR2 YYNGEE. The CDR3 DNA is TGTGCCAGCAGCGTAGCTGGAGGACGGGTAGAGACCCAGTACTTC. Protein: CASSVAGGRVETQYF.

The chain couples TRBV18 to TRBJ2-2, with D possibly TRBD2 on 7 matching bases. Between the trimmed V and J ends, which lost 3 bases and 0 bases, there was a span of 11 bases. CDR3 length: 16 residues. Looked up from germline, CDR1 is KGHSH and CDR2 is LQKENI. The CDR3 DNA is TGTGCCAGCTCACCGCCGGGGGGCCCGAACACCGGGGAGCTGTTTTTT. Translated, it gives CASSPPGGPNTGELFF.

The CDR3 loop reads CASSENPGLNTEAFF. CDR3 sequence (DNA): TGTGCCAGCAGTGAAAACCCAGGCCTGAACACTGAAGCTTTCTTT. This chain connects TRBV6-1 to TRBJ1-1, with D hard to call. CDR3 length: 15 amino acids. Germline CDR1 reads MNHNS; CDR2 reads SASEGT. Trimming shortened V by 2 bases and J by 0 bases, and 10 bases separated the two germline ends.

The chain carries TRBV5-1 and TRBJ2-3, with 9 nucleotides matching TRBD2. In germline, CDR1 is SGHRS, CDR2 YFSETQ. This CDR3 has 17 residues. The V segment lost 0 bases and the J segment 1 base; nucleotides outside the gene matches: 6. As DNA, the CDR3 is TGCGCCAGCAGCTTGGGTCCGGCTAGCGGGGGCACAGATACGCAGTATTTT. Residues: CASSLGPASGGTDTQYF.

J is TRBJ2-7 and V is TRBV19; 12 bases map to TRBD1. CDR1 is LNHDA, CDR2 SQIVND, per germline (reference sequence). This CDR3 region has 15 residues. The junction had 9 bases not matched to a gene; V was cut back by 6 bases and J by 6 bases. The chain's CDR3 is CASSLAGQGAFEQYF. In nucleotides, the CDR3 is TGTGCCAGTAGCCTTGCGGGACAGGGGGCGTTCGAGCAGTACTTC.

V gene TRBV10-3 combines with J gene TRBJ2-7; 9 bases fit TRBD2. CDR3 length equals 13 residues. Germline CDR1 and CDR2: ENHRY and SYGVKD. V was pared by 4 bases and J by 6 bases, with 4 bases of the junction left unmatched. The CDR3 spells CAISGGSGSEQYV. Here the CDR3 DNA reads TGTGCCATCAGTGGCGGTAGCGGGAGCGAGCAGTACGTC.

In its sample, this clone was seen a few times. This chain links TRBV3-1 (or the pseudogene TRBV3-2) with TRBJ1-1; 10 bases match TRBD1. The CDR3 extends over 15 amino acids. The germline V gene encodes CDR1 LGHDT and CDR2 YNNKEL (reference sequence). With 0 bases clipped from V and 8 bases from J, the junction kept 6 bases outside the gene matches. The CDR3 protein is CASSQEGGTGEEAFF. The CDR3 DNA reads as TGTGCCAGCAGCCAAGAGGGGGGGACAGGGGAAGAAGCTTTCTTT.

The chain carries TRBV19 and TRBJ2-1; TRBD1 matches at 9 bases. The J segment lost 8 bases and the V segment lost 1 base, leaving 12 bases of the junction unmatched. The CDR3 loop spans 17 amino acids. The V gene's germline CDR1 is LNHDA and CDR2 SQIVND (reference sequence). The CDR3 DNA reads TGTGCCAGTAGTATAGGGGTTGGGGACAGGGCCGTCCATGAGCAGTTCTTC. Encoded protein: CASSIGVGDRAVHEQFF.

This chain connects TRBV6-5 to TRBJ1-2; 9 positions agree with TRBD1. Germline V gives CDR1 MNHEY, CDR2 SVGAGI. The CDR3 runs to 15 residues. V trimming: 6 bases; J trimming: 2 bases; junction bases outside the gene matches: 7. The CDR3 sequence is CASRVRQGENYGYTF. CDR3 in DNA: TGTGCCAGCAGGGTTCGACAGGGGGAGAACTATGGCTACACCTTC.

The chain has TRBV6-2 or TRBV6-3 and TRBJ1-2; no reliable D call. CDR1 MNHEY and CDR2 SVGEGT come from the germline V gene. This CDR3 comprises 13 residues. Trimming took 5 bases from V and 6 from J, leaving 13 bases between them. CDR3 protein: CASSDRSSDGYTF. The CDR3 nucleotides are TGTGCCAGCAGTGATCGGAGCTCGGATGGCTACACCTTC.

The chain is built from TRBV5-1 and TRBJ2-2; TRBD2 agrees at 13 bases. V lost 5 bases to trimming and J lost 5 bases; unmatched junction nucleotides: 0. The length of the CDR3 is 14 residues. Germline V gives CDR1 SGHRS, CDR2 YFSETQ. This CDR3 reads CASRGLAGTGELFF. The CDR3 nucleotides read TGCGCCAGCAGGGGACTAGCGGGAACCGGGGAGCTGTTTTTT.

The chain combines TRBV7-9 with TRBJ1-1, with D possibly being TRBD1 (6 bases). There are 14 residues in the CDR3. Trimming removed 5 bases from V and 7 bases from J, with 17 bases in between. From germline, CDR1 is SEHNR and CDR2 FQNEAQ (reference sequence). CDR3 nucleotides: TGTGCCAGCAGCCCGAGTTCTAGACAGGTTGAAGCTTTCTTT. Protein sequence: CASSPSSRQVEAFF.

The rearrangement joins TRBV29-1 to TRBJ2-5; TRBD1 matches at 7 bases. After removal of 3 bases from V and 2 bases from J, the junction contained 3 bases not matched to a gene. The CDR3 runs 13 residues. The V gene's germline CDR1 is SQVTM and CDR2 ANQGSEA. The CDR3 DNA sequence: TGCAGCGTTGACAGGGGGTTACAAGAGACCCAGTACTTC. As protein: CSVDRGLQETQYF.

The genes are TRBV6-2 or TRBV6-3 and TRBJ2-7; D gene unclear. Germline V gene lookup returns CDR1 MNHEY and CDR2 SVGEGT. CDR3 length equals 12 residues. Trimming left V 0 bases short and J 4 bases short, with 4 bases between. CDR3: CASSYSAYEQYF. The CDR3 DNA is TGTGCCAGCAGTTACTCGGCATACGAGCAGTACTTC.

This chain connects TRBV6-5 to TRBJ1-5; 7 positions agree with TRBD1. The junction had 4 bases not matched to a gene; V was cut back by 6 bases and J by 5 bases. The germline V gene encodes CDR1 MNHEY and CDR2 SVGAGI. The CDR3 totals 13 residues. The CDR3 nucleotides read TGTGCCAGCAGCCAGGGGGAACATCAGCCCCAGCATTTT. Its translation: CASSQGEHQPQHF.

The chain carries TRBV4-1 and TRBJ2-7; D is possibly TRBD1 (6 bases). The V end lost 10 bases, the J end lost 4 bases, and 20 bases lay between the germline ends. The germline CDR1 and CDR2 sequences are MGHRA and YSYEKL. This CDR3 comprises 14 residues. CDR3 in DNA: TGCGCCACCTCACCCCCCAGGGGCAGATACGAGCAGTACGTC. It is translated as CATSPPRGRYEQYV.

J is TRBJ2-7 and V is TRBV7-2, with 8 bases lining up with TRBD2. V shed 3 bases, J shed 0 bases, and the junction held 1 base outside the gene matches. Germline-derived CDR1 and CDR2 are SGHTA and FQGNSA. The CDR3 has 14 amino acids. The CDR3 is CASSLSGGSYEQYF. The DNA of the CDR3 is TGTGCCAGCAGCTTGAGCGGGGGCTCCTACGAGCAGTACTTC.

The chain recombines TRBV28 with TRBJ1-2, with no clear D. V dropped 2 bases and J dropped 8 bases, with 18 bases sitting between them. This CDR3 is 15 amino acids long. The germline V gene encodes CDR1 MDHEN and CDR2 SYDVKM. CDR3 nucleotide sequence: TGTGCCAGCAGTTTACTAACCGGGAGCACGGGGGGCTACACCTTC. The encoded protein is CASSLLTGSTGGYTF.

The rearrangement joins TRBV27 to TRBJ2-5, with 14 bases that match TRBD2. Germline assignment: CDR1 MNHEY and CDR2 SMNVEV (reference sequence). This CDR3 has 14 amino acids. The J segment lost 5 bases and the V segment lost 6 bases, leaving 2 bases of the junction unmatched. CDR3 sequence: CASRGLAGAETQYF. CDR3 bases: TGTGCCAGCAGGGGACTAGCGGGAGCCGAGACCCAGTACTTC.

As DNA, the CDR3 is TGTGCCAGCAGTGAGGGACTGGTCTCCGAGCAGTACGTC. Translating it yields CASSEGLVSEQYV. The chain combines TRBV6-1 with TRBJ2-7; a possible D gene is TRBD2 (6 bases). CDR1 MNHNS and CDR2 SASEGT come from the germline V gene. The CDR3 has 13 amino acids. V dropped 3 bases and J dropped 6 bases, with 12 bases sitting between them.

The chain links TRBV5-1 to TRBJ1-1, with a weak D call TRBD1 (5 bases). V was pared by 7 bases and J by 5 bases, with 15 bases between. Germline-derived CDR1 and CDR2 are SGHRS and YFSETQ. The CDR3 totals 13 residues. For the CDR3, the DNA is TGCGCCAGCCGGGTCCCGGGGGGTACTGAAGCTTTCTTT. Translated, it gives CASRVPGGTEAFF. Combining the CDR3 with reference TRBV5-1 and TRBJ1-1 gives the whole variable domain KAGVTQTPRYLIKTRGQQVTLSCSPISGHRSVSWYQQTPGQGLQFLFEYFSETQRNKGNFPGRFSGRQFSNSRSEMNVSTLELGDSALYLCASRVPGGTEAFFGQGTRLTVV.

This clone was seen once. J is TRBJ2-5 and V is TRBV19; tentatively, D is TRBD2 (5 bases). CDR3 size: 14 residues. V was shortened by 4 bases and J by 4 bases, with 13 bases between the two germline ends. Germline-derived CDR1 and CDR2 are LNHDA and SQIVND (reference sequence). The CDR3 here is CASSTYLASETQYF. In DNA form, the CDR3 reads TGTGCCAGTAGTACGTACCTAGCTTCAGAGACCCAGTACTTC.